This is a list of T cell receptor beta chains from one sample in a study of PD-1 blockade in classical Hodgkin lymphoma. Sequencing used immunoSEQ multiplex PCR; TCRdb keeps in-frame clones, though not all of them. Of 20,000 or so clones listed, around 79% are singletons. The material sequenced was peripheral blood mononuclear cells (PBMCs), taken before the second cycle of nivolumab. The receptors originated from a human donor with classical Hodgkin lymphoma. Both conserved end residues are part of each CDR3. D genes are given only for firm matches. Size values are once, few and many counts, or a class for expanded clones, and some rows have none.

V	D	J	size	CDR3	DNA
TRBV6-5	.	TRBJ1-1	.	CAGPPGTEAFF	TGTGCCGGTCCCCCAGGGACTGAAGCTTTCTTT
TRBV25-1	.	TRBJ1-2	.	CASSESRVWYGYTF	TGTGCCAGCAGTGAATCAAGGGTTTGGTATGGCTACACCTTC
TRBV5-1	.	TRBJ2-7	once	CASSLRPDRIEQYF	TGCGCCAGCAGCCTTAGACCCGACAGAATCGAGCAGTACTTC
TRBV12-5	TRBD1	TRBJ1-5	.	CASGYNGTGISNQPQHF	TGTGCTAGTGGTTATAACGGGACAGGGATTAGCAATCAGCCCCAGCATTTT
TRBV5-1	.	TRBJ2-3	once	CASSLRDTQYF	TGCGCCAGCAGCTTACGGGATACGCAGTATTTT
TRBV9	TRBD1	TRBJ2-7	.	CASSETQGAMEIEQYF	TGTGCCAGCAGCGAAACTCAGGGGGCTATGGAGATAGAGCAGTACTTC
TRBV4-3	.	TRBJ1-2	.	CASSQDLGVIYGYTF	TGCGCCAGCAGCCAAGATCTGGGGGTAATCTATGGCTACACCTTC
TRBV19	.	TRBJ2-7	.	CASSRTGTSSYEQYF	TGTGCCAGTAGCAGAACAGGGACGAGCTCCTACGAGCAGTACTTC
TRBV28	.	TRBJ2-7	.	CASSFSLYEQYF	TGTGCCAGCAGTTTCTCCCTCTACGAGCAGTACTTC
TRBV4-3	TRBD2	TRBJ2-1	.	CASRPSGRADNEQFF	TGCGCCAGCAGACCTAGCGGGAGGGCCGACAATGAGCAGTTCTTC
TRBV9	TRBD1	TRBJ1-1	.	CASSAGGQSNTEAFF	TGTGCCAGCAGCGCAGGGGGACAGTCGAACACTGAAGCTTTCTTT
TRBV4-1	.	TRBJ1-1	.	CASSHQHVGVTEAFF	TGCGCCAGCAGCCATCAGCACGTTGGGGTAACTGAAGCTTTCTTT
TRBV20-1	.	TRBJ1-1	few	CSASGYTEAFF	TGCAGTGCTTCCGGGTACACTGAAGCTTTCTTT
TRBV7-2	.	TRBJ2-7	few	CASSFGGAGEQYF	TGTGCCAGCAGCTTTGGGGGGGCGGGAGAGCAGTACTTC
TRBV18	TRBD1	TRBJ1-3	few	CASWTGLSDSGNTIYF	TGTGCCAGCTGGACAGGGCTCTCCGACTCTGGAAACACCATATATTTT
TRBV5-1	TRBD1	TRBJ1-4	.	CASSLGRQGAGSNEKLFF	TGCGCCAGCAGCTTGGGGAGACAGGGCGCGGGGTCTAATGAAAAACTGTTTTTT
TRBV5-1	.	TRBJ2-5	.	CASSLAGVSQETQYF	TGCGCCAGCAGCTTGGCCGGGGTGTCCCAAGAGACCCAGTACTTC
TRBV5-1	TRBD1	TRBJ2-5	.	CASSYGTGIETQYF	TGCGCCAGCAGCTATGGGACAGGGATAGAGACCCAGTACTTC
TRBV27	.	TRBJ1-1	.	CASSLLAGVRFEAFF	TGTGCCAGCAGTTTATTGGCGGGGGTCCGGTTTGAAGCTTTCTTT
TRBV6-1	.	TRBJ1-4	.	CASSELNLYTATNEKLFF	TGTGCCAGCAGTGAACTGAACTTATACACCGCAACTAATGAAAAACTGTTTTTT
TRBV11-3	.	TRBJ1-2	.	CASSLVSPNVNYGYTF	TGTGCCAGCAGCTTAGTAAGCCCCAACGTGAACTATGGCTACACCTTC
TRBV7-2	.	TRBJ2-1	.	CASSLGPNNEQFF	TGTGCCAGCAGCTTAGGGCCCAACAATGAGCAGTTCTTC
TRBV6-5	TRBD1	TRBJ1-3	.	CASSAAGGSGNTIYF	TGTGCCAGCAGCGCCGCAGGGGGCTCTGGAAACACCATATATTTT
TRBV11-3	.	TRBJ2-1	.	CASSIGTAYNEQFF	TGTGCCAGCAGCATCGGGACGGCCTACAATGAGCAGTTCTTC
TRBV19	TRBD1	TRBJ1-2	once	CASLGTGANYGYTF	TGTGCCAGTCTCGGGACAGGAGCTAACTATGGCTACACCTTC
TRBV28	.	TRBJ2-7	.	CASSSLDWPYEQYF	TGTGCCAGCAGTTCCCTGGACTGGCCCTACGAGCAGTACTTC
TRBV19	TRBD1	TRBJ2-1	.	CASSNRTGYNEQFF	TGTGCCAGTAGTAACAGGACAGGGTACAATGAGCAGTTCTTC
TRBV6-5	.	TRBJ2-3	.	CASRRGPRTDTQYF	TGTGCCAGCAGGAGGGGCCCTCGCACAGATACGCAGTATTTT
TRBV21-1	.	TRBJ1-6	.	CASRPTGMFYSPLHF	TGTGCCAGCAGACCGACAGGGATGTTTTATTCACCCCTCCACTTT
TRBV14	TRBD1	TRBJ2-7	.	CASSQRQGTYEQYF	TGTGCCAGCAGCCAGCGACAGGGAACCTACGAGCAGTACTTC
TRBV11-2	.	TRBJ1-3	large	CASSLRISDTIYF	TGTGCCAGCAGCCTCAGGATTTCGGACACCATATATTTT
TRBV25-1	.	TRBJ2-5	.	CASSELAGLQETQYF	TGTGCCAGCAGTGAATTGGCAGGCTTACAAGAGACCCAGTACTTC
TRBV2	.	TRBJ1-2	few	CASSDRIGGYGYTF	TGTGCCAGCAGTGATCGAATCGGCGGCTATGGCTACACCTTC
TRBV4-1	TRBD1	TRBJ1-4	.	CASSQGTGFGEKLFF	TGCGCCAGCAGCCAAGGGACAGGTTTCGGGGAAAAACTGTTTTTT
TRBV5-1	TRBD2	TRBJ2-3	.	CASSDQTSGGTDTQYF	TGCGCCAGCAGCGATCAGACTAGCGGGGGCACAGATACGCAGTATTTT
TRBV27	.	TRBJ1-1	medium-sized	CASSLVGNTEAFF	TGTGCCAGCAGTTTAGTGGGGAACACTGAAGCTTTCTTT
TRBV28	.	TRBJ1-5	.	CASSLNFGGQPQHF	TGTGCCAGCAGTTTAAACTTCGGGGGGCAGCCCCAGCATTTT